Listed here are 10 T cell receptor beta chains from one sample, sequenced in a study of T cell repertoires in cytomegalovirus infection. In TCRdb, the reads were re-called with MiXCR into one record per CDR3 protein. The sample records 200,000 or so distinct CDR3 sequences, roughly two fifths being singletons. No antigen is known for these receptors. The sample here was CD8+ T cells from cultured PBMCs, taken from culture after CMV antigen stimulation. The source of these receptors is a human donor in good health (CMV status not recorded). Some clones in this sample may be carry-over from other donors' samples.

With regard to this clonotype: A read error may be the cause here, since a much bigger clone is one base away. J is TRBJ2-3 and V is TRBV7-3; 10 bases map to TRBD2. Germline V gives CDR1 SGHTA, CDR2 FQGTGA. The CDR3 consists of 15 residues. Trimming took 3 bases from V and 2 from J; bases not matched to a gene: 2. CDR3 in DNA: TGTGCCAGCAGCTTTACTAGCGGGAACACAGATACGCAGTATTTT. It translates to CASSFTSGNTDTQYF. The whole variable domain, filled in from reference TRBV7-3 and TRBJ2-3, reads GAGVSQTPSNKVTEKGKYVELRCDPISGHTALYWYRQSLGQGPEFLIYFQGTGAADDSGLPNDRFFAVRPEGSVSTLKIQRTERGDSAVYLCASSFTSGNTDTQYFGPGTRLTVL.

V usage is TRBV27 and J usage is TRBJ1-5, with a possible D match to TRBD1 (6 bases). Germline V gene data show CDR1 as MNHEY and CDR2 as SMNVEV (reference sequence). V was cut by 8 bases and J by 3 bases, with 14 bases left in between. CDR3 length: 14 amino acids. CDR3: CASAGTRYNQPQHF. The CDR3 DNA follows: TGTGCCAGCGCCGGGACAAGATACAATCAGCCCCAGCATTTT.

V and J are TRBV6-5 and TRBJ2-7, with 10 nucleotides matching TRBD2. Germline assignment: CDR1 MNHEY and CDR2 SVGAGI. This CDR3 has 12 residues. Germline trimming cut 8 bases from V and 3 bases from J; bases unmatched to any gene: 1. Written as DNA, the CDR3 is TGTGCCAGCGGGACTAGCGTCTACGAGCAGTACTTC. Its protein is CASGTSVYEQYF.

This clonotype appeared many times. The genes are TRBV7-6 and TRBJ2-3, with a possible D match to TRBD2 (5 bases). The CDR3 is made up of 13 amino acids. Trimming stripped 0 bases from V and 10 bases from J, with 11 bases between. The V gene's germline CDR1 is SGHVS and CDR2 FNYEAQ. CDR3 sequence: CASSLATGNPQYF. CDR3 coding DNA: TGTGCCAGCAGCTTAGCAACGGGGAACCCGCAGTATTTT.

This clonotype has only a few counts. The V and J genes are TRBV27 and TRBJ2-5; D remains unclear. This CDR3 region has 11 residues. Trimming took off 5 bases at V and 4 bases at J, with 5 bases between the two ends. Germline V gives CDR1 MNHEY, CDR2 SMNVEV (reference sequence). CDR3 sequence: CASSVGETQYF. DNA of the CDR3: TGTGCCAGCAGTGTCGGAGAGACCCAGTACTTC.

This clonotype was detected only a few times. This sequence joins TRBV7-9 and TRBJ1-2, with TRBD1 identical over 8 bases. The germline V gene encodes CDR1 SEHNR and CDR2 FQNEAQ (reference sequence). The V and J ends lost 3 bases and 3 bases, in that order; junction bases with no gene match: 3. This CDR3 comprises 14 residues. The DNA of the CDR3 is TGTGCCAGCAGCTTTACGGGACAGGACTATGGCTACACCTTC. As protein: CASSFTGQDYGYTF.

The CDR3, as DNA: TGCGCCAGCAGCCCCATGGGTCTAGCGGGAGGTCGCAATGAGCAGTTCTTC. This gives the protein CASSPMGLAGGRNEQFF. The chain combines TRBV5-1 with TRBJ2-1; TRBD2 agrees at 11 bases. V trimming: 4 bases; J trimming: 6 bases; junction bases outside the gene matches: 12. From germline, CDR1 is SGHRS and CDR2 YFSETQ. The CDR3 is 17 residues long. Based on the CDR3 plus reference TRBV5-1 and TRBJ2-1, the full variable domain is KAGVTQTPRYLIKTRGQQVTLSCSPISGHRSVSWYQQTPGQGLQFLFEYFSETQRNKGNFPGRFSGRQFSNSRSEMNVSTLELGDSALYLCASSPMGLAGGRNEQFFGPGTRLTVL.

The chain employs TRBV12-3 or TRBV12-4 and TRBJ1-5, with D possibly being TRBD1 (5 bases). Trimming removed 5 bases at V and 7 bases at J, with 18 bases between. This CDR3 comprises 15 residues. The CDR3 sequence: CASSPPGQPQQPQHF. CDR3 DNA sequence: TGTGCCAGCAGTCCCCCGGGGCAGCCCCAGCAGCCCCAGCATTTT.

This clonotype was counted many times. This sequence joins TRBV7-2 and TRBJ2-1, with 7 bases lining up with TRBD1. There are 16 residues in the CDR3. The ends lost 1 base at V and 6 bases at J; junction bases unmatched: 9. Germline values: CDR1 SGHTA, CDR2 FQGNSA. The CDR3 sequence: CASSLGDRGRGNEQFF. The CDR3 DNA follows: TGTGCCAGCAGCTTAGGGGACAGAGGTAGAGGCAATGAGCAGTTCTTC.

The count of this clonotype is one. The V gene is TRBV11-2, the J gene TRBJ1-6; D not certain. The V end lost 0 bases, the J end lost 4 bases, and 4 bases lay between the germline ends. Germline V gives CDR1 SGHAT, CDR2 FQNNGV. This CDR3 is 14 amino acids long. In nucleotides, the CDR3 is TGTGCCAGCAGCTTAGACGGTTATAATTCACCCCTCCACTTT. Translating it yields CASSLDGYNSPLHF.